Shown below are 13 T cell receptor beta chains from a single sample sequenced in a study of tumor-infiltrating lymphocytes in primary liver carcinoma. Constant-region priming of 500 ng total RNA yielded TCR beta cDNA. Three-round nested multiplex PCR performed with slightly modified ARM-PCR produced the TCR beta libraries. Amplification in the first two PCR rounds was performed using TRBV1-TRBV30 forward primers and a C-beta reverse primer for 10 cycles each. One entry per CDR3 protein results from TCRdb running MiXCR on the multiplex PCR reads. The sample lists fewer than 350,000 distinct CDR3 sequences; 65% were seen once. Blood RNA came from unsorted whole blood; germline DNA was also extracted. Sequenced: peripheral blood. These receptors were collected from a man in his forties or fifties with primary liver carcinoma and hepatitis B virus infection.

This chain uses TRBV11-2 with TRBJ2-3, with D uncertain. The V end lost 7 bases, the J end lost 3 bases, and 17 bases lay between the germline ends. CDR3 length: 15 residues. The V gene's germline CDR1 is SGHAT and CDR2 FQNNGV. The CDR3, as DNA: TGTGCCAGCATCCCACTCAGTGGACGGACAGATACGCAGTATTTT. Translating gives CASIPLSGRTDTQYF.

This clonotype was observed a few times. At one end, the junction sequence differs from germline, possibly due to a read error. This rearrangement joins TRBV10-3 to TRBJ1-6, with D possibly being TRBD1 (5 bases). The CDR3 extends over 15 amino acids. Germline CDR1 and CDR2: ENHRY and SYGVKD. The CDR3 is CATSMGDSYNSPLHF. CDR3 DNA sequence: TGTGCCACCAGTATGGGGGACTCCTATAATTCACCCCTCCACTTT.

With respect to this clonotype: This may come from a read error, since a much larger clone is one base off. The missing conserved phenylalanine or tryptophan at the end of this CDR3 makes a read error likely. The CDR3 protein is CAISPGLAVEQFL. The CDR3 DNA reads as TGTGCCATCAGTCCCGGTCTAGCGGTTGAGCAGTTCCTC. The gene calls are TRBV10-3 and TRBJ2-1, with 7 bases identical to TRBD2. The CDR3 is 13 residues long. Losses at the gene ends were 5 bases for V and 9 bases for J; bases not matched to a gene: 7. Germline V gene lookup returns CDR1 ENHRY and CDR2 SYGVKD.

This clonotype was picked up one time. CDR3 sequence: CASSLGQAINNEQFF. The CDR3 DNA sequence: TGCGCCAGCAGCCTAGGGCAGGCGATTAACAATGAGCAGTTCTTC. This sequence joins TRBV4-3 and TRBJ2-1; D unclear. V was pared by 4 bases and J by 5 bases, with 15 bases between. Germline CDR1 LGHNA, CDR2 YSLEER. This CDR3 is built from 15 residues.

This clonotype was counted many times. The chain links TRBV11-2 to TRBJ1-1; D is unclear. Germline V gene data show CDR1 as SGHAT and CDR2 as FQNNGV. This CDR3 comprises 13 residues. With 5 bases removed from V and 8 bases from J, the gap between germline ends came to 15 bases. The CDR3: CASSLSYGVEAFF. DNA of the CDR3: TGTGCCAGCAGCCTATCATACGGGGTGGAAGCTTTCTTT.

Concerning this clonotype: A much larger clone is a single base away; this may be a read error. The CDR3 region is CASSEVLRQGPEFF. CDR3 coding DNA: TGTGCCAGCAGTGAAGTGCTAAGACAAGGACCCGAGTTCTTC. V usage is TRBV6-1 and J usage is TRBJ2-1; no clear D. Germline CDR1 and CDR2: MNHNS and SASEGT. The length of the CDR3 is 14 residues. The germline V and J ends were trimmed by 1 base and 14 bases, with 18 bases remaining between them.

For this clonotype: A much larger clone lies one base from this, so it may be a read error. The chain couples TRBV6-1 to TRBJ2-3; possible D gene TRBD2, 6 bases. V lost 10 bases, J lost 0 bases, and 20 bases lay in between. This CDR3 spans 16 amino acids. CDR1 and CDR2 (germline): MNHNS, SASEGT. CDR3 DNA sequence: TGTGCCAACCTCCGAGCAGGCGGGGTGAGCACAGATACGCAGTATTTT. Its protein product is CANLRAGGVSTDTQYF.

Details on this clonotype: At one boundary the junction diverges from the germline segment, which might be a read error. The chain employs TRBV11-1 and TRBJ2-7, with a tentative D call TRBD1 (5 bases). Germline CDR1 and CDR2: SGHAT and FQDESV (reference sequence). This CDR3 is 14 amino acids long. The CDR3 here is CASSSHRNSYEQYF. The CDR3 nucleotides are TGTGCCAGCAGCTCACACAGGAACTCCTACGAGCAATACTTC.

Regarding this clonotype: The junction departs from the called germline gene at one end, perhaps through a read error. The chain has TRBV5-1 and TRBJ1-1; no firm D call. This CDR3 contains 13 residues. CDR1 is SGHRS, CDR2 YFSETQ, per germline. DNA for the CDR3: TGCTCCAGCAGCCCGGGGTGGAACACTGAAGCTTTCTTT. This translates into CSSSPGWNTEAFF.

About this clonotype itself: Given a much more abundant clone one base away, this may be a read error. The J gene is TRBJ2-1, the V gene TRBV4-3; tentative D call: TRBD1 (6 bases). Germline V gene lookup returns CDR1 LGHNA and CDR2 YSLEER. The CDR3 extends over 14 amino acids. The CDR3 DNA sequence: TGCGCCGGCAGCCGGACCGGACAGCCAAATGAGCAGTTCTTC. Translating it yields CAGSRTGQPNEQFF.

As regards this clonotype: A much larger clone differs from this one at a single base, so this may be a read error. The gene calls are TRBV6-6 and TRBJ2-3; D ambiguous. This CDR3 contains 14 residues. The germline V gene has CDR1 MNHNY and CDR2 SVGAGI (reference sequence). In nucleotides, the CDR3 is TGTGTCAGCACCTGGAAGCCATTCACAGATACGCAGTATTTT. It encodes CVSTWKPFTDTQYF.

On this clonotype: The junction departs from the called germline gene at one end, perhaps through a read error. The rearrangement links TRBV6-2 or TRBV6-3 to TRBJ2-2; weak D call: TRBD1 (6 bases). The CDR3 spans 13 residues. Germline CDR1 MNHEY, CDR2 SVGEGT. CDR3 loop: CAIQRRDTRELFF. Written as DNA, the CDR3 is TGTGCCATCCAACGAAGGGACACCAGGGAGCTGTTTTTT.

J is TRBJ2-1 and V is TRBV5-6; a weak D match, TRBD2 (5 bases). The CDR3 loop spans 13 amino acids. Germline values: CDR1 SGHDT, CDR2 YYEEEE. Trimming pared 2 bases from V and 4 bases from J, leaving 7 bases between. As DNA, the CDR3 is TGTGCCAGCAGCTTCGAGGGATACAATGAGCAGTTCTTC. The encoded protein is CASSFEGYNEQFF.